This paragraph covers one T cell receptor (beta chain) sequence. RNA was extracted with the RNeasy kit, and a quantity of roughly 0.45 to 1 ug was reverse transcribed using random hexamers. An immunoSEQ multiplex PCR amplified TCR beta CDR3 over 54 Vbeta and 13 Jbeta. TCRdb re-called the immunoSEQ multiplex PCR reads through MiXCR, storing one row per CDR3 protein. Of 130,000 to 150,000 distinct CDR3 sequences in the sample, less than 95% were seen once. V dropped 0 bases and J dropped 0 bases, with 5 bases sitting between them. From germline, CDR1 is LGHDT and CDR2 YNNKEL (reference sequence). This CDR3 comprises 14 residues. The record originates from a study of CD8 T cells in Susac syndrome. Negative isolation yielded the CD8+ and CD4+ T cells, while FACS enriched the TEMRA cells.

The sequence was obtained from a human donor in good health. Specimen: CD4+ T cells from PBMCs. This chain uses TRBV3-1 with TRBJ1-1; D not certain. CDR3 sequence reads: CASSQEPLNTEAFF. As DNA, the CDR3 is TGTGCCAGCAGCCAAGAGCCGTTGAACACTGAAGCTTTCTTT. The whole variable domain, remainder taken from reference TRBV3-1 and TRBJ1-1, is DTAVSQTPKYLVTQMGNDKSIKCEQNLGHDTMYWYKQDSKKFLKIMFSYNNKELIINETVPNRFSPKSPDKAHLNLHINSLELGDSAVYFCASSQEPLNTEAFFGQGTRLTVV.